This TCR beta chain originates from a study of T cells after posttransplantation cyclophosphamide. The CDR3 consists of 15 residues. Germline trimming cut 5 bases from V and 5 bases from J; bases unmatched to any gene: 6. CDR1 and CDR2 from the germline V gene are SGHTA and FQGTGA. TCRdb's table, derived via immunoSEQ multiplex PCR, lists solely in-frame clones and lacks some. The repertoire consists of 25,000 to 30,000 clones, none detected only once. This clone was recorded at least ten times. The chain employs TRBV7-3 and TRBJ2-1; TRBD1 agrees at 10 bases. The sequenced material came from PBMCs. The origin of this receptor is a woman aged 55-69 years in good health, CMV-negative, and a related stem cell transplant donor. This CDR3 is CASSRSGTGDNEQFF. CDR3 in DNA: TGTGCCAGCAGCAGATCCGGGACAGGGGACAATGAGCAGTTCTTC. Looking up the rest from reference TRBV7-3 and TRBJ2-1 gives the full variable domain: GAGVSQTPSNKVTEKGKYVELRCDPISGHTALYWYRQSLGQGPEFLIYFQGTGAADDSGLPNDRFFAVRPEGSVSTLKIQRTERGDSAVYLCASSRSGTGDNEQFFGPGTRLTVL.